The present entry profiles one T cell receptor (beta chain) with its context. These data come from a study of cytomegalovirus exposure and HLA in healthy donors. With 7 bases removed from V and 4 bases from J, the gap between germline ends came to 16 bases. Germline CDR1 SNHLY, CDR2 FYNNEI. The CDR3 spans 14 residues. The study ran its PCR with 60 Vbeta and 13 Jbeta primers. Produced via immunoSEQ multiplex PCR; TCRdb's table is partial and in-frame only. Among about 120,000 clones, approximately 80% were seen once, and the ten largest hold 9.5% to 15%. Sequenced: PBMCs. The origin of this receptor is a woman aged 40 to 50 in good health and CMV-seropositive. The chain has TRBV2 and TRBJ1-2, with a tentative D call TRBD1 (6 bases). The CDR3 spells CASTWTAGGYGYTF. The CDR3 nucleotides are TGTGCCAGCACTTGGACAGCCGGAGGCTATGGCTACACCTTC.